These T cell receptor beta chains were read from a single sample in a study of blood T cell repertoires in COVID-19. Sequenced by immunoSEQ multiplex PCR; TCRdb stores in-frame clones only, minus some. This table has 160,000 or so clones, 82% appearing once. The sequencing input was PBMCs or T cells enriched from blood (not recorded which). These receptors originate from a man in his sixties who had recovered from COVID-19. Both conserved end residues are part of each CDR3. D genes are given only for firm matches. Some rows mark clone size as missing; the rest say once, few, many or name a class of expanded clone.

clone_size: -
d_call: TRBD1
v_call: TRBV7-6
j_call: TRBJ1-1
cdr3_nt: TGTGCCAGCAGCATCCAGCCGGACAGGGGCAACACTGAAGCTTTCTTT
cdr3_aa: CASSIQPDRGNTEAFF

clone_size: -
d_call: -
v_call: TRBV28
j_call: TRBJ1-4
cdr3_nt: TGTGCCAGCAAGGCGGTCGGTGAAAAACTGTTTTTT
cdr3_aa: CASKAVGEKLFF

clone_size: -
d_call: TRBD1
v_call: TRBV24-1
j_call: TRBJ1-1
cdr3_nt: TGTGCCACCATGGGACAGGCGAACACTGAAGCTTTCTTT
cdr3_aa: CATMGQANTEAFF

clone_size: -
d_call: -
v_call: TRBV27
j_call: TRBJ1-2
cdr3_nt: TGTGCCAGCAGTTTAGTTGGGGGGGACCTATATGGCTACACCTTC
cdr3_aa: CASSLVGGDLYGYTF

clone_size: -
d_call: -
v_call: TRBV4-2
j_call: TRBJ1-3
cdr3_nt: TGTGCCAGCAGCCAAGATCCCGTGGCCAAGGGGTTTGTTGGAAACACCATATATTTT
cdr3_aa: CASSQDPVAKGFVGNTIYF

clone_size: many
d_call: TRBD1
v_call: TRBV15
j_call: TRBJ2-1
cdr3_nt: TGTGCCACCAGCAGTACCGGGACAGGGGGCAAAGCGGTCCTCAGTCGGTCCTACAATGAGCAGTTCTTC
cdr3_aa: CATSSTGTGGKAVLSRSYNEQFF

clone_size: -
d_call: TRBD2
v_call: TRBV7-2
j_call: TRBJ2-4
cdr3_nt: TGTGCCAGCAGCTTTGCGCGGGAGGGTAAACACATTCAGTACTTC
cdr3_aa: CASSFAREGKHIQYF

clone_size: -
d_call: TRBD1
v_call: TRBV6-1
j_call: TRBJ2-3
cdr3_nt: TGTGCCAGCAGTGAAGTTACAGGGGGCACAGATACGCAGTATTTT
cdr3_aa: CASSEVTGGTDTQYF

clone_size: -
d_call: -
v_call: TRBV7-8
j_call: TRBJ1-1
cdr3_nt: TGTGCCAGCAGCTTTCGGGCCTCAGGGGCGGTATTGAACACTGAAGCTTTCTTT
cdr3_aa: CASSFRASGAVLNTEAFF

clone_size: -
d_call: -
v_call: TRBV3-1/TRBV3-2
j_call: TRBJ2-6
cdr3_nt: TGTGCCAGCAGCCAAACCTTTAGGACAGCCCTCTCTGGGGCCAACGTCCTGACTTTC
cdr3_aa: CASSQTFRTALSGANVLTF

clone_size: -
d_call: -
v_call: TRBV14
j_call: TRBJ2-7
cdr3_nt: TGTGCCAGCAGCCAAGGGGGCAGGCAGTACTTC
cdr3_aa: CASSQGGRQYF

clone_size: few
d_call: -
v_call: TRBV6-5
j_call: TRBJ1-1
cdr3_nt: TGTGCCAGCAGTTACAGGGGTGGGGACACTGAAGCTTTCTTT
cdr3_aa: CASSYRGGDTEAFF

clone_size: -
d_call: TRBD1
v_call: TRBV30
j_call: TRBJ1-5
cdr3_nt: TGTGCCTGGTCTACAGGGGGCGGAGATCAGCCCCAGCATTTT
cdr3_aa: CAWSTGGGDQPQHF

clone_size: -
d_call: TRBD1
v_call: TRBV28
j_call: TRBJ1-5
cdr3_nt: TGTGCCAGTAAAGACAGGACAGGTCTACCGAATCAGCCCCAGCATTTT
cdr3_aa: CASKDRTGLPNQPQHF

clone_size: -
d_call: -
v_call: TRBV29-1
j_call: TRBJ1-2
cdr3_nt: TGCAGCGTTGAAACAGCTGGCGGCTACACCTTC
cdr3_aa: CSVETAGGYTF

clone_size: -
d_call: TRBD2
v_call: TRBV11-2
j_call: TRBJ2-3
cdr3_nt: TGTGCCAGCAGCAGGGGACTAGCGGATACAGATACGCAGTATTTT
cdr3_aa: CASSRGLADTDTQYF

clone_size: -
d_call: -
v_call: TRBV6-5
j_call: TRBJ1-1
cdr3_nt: TGTGCCAGCAGAGCGGGAGTGGCTGAAGCTTTCTTT
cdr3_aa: CASRAGVAEAFF

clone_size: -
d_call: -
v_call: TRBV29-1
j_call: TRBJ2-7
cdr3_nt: TGCAGCGTTGAATCAGGGAAAGACGAGCAGTACTTC
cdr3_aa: CSVESGKDEQYF

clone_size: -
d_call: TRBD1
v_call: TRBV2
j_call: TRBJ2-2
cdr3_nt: TGTGCCAGCAGTGAGGTCACAGGGGGTCGCACCGGGGAGCTGTTTTTT
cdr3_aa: CASSEVTGGRTGELFF

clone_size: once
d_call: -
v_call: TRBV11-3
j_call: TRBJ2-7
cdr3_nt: TGTGCCAGCAGCCAAGCAAGGGGGAGCGTCGAGCAGTACTTC
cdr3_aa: CASSQARGSVEQYF

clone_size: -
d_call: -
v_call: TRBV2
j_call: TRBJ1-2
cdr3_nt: TGTGCCAGCAGTGAAACTCGTGACACCTATGGCTACACCTTC
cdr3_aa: CASSETRDTYGYTF

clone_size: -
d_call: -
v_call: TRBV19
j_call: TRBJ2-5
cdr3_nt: TGTGCCAGTAGTACAGGCCGCTCTGTGTCGTATGGGACCCAGTACTTC
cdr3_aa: CASSTGRSVSYGTQYF

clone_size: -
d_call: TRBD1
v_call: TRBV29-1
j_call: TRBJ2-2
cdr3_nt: TGCAGCGTTGGGGGGACAGGGAACACCGGGGAGCTGTTTTTT
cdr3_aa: CSVGGTGNTGELFF

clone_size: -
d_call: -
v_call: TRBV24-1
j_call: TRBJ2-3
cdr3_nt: TGTGCCACCAGTGATTTCCCCAGGGAGGTAGATACGCAGTATTTT
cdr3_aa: CATSDFPREVDTQYF

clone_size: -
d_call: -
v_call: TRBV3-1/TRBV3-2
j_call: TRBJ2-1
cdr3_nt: TGTGCCAGCAGCCAAGAGGGGGCAGGGTACAATGAGCAGTTCTTC
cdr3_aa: CASSQEGAGYNEQFF

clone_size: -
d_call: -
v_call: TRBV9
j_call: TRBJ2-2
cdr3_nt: TGTGCCAGCACTGACAGGAGCTATAACACCGGGGAGCTGTTTTTT
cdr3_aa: CASTDRSYNTGELFF

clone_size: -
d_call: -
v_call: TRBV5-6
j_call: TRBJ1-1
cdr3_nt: TGTGCCAGCAGCCGGGACACAGGGCGGCTCACTGAAGCTTTCTTT
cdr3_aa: CASSRDTGRLTEAFF

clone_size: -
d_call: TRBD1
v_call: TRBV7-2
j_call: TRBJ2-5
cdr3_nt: TGTGCCAGCAGCCCTAACCCTCCTGGACAGGTCCAAGAGACCCAGTACTTC
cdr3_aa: CASSPNPPGQVQETQYF

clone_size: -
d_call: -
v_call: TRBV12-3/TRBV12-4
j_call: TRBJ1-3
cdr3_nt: TGTGCCAGCAGTTCAGACAGAGGAAACACCATATATTTT
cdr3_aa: CASSSDRGNTIYF

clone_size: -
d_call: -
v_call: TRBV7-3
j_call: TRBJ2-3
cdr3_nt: TGTGCCAGCAGCTTAAGAGAGGGAGATACGCAGTATTTT
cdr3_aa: CASSLREGDTQYF

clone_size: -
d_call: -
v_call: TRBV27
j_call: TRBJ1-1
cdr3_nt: TGTGCCAGCTTCCAGACTGACGTCCGTCAAGCTTTCTTT
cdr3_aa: CASFQTDVRQAFF

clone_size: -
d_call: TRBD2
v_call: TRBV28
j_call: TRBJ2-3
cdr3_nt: TGTGCCAGCAGTTCTACTCTCCTGACTAGCGGGAGCACAGATACGCAGTATTTT
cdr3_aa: CASSSTLLTSGSTDTQYF

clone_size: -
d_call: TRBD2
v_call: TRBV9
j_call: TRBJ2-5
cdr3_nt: TGTGCCAGCAGCGTAGTAGGAGCGGGGGGCCCCCAAGAGACCCAGTACTTC
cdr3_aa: CASSVVGAGGPQETQYF

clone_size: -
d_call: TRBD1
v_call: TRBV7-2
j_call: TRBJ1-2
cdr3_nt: TGTGCCAGCAGCTTCGACAGGGTATTGAACTATGGCTACACCTTC
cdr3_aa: CASSFDRVLNYGYTF

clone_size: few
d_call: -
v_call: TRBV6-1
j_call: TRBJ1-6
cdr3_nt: TGTGCCAGCAGTGACAGGCAGGGTAATTCACCCCTCCACTTT
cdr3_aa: CASSDRQGNSPLHF

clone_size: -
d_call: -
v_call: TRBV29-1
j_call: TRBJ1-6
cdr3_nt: TGCAGCGTTGTAACTGGGGGCAGGAATTCACCCCTCCACTTT
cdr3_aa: CSVVTGGRNSPLHF

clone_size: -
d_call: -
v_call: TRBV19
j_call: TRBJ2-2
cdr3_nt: TGTGCCAGTAGTATATTTACAGGGATATCCGGGGAGCTGTTTTTT
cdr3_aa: CASSIFTGISGELFF

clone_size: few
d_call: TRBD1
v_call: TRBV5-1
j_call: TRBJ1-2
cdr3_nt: TGCGCCAGCAGCTTGGCCGGGGACAGCTATGGCTACACCTTC
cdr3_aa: CASSLAGDSYGYTF

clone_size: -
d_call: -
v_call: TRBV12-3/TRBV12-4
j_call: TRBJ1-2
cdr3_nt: TGTGCCAGCAGTCCAAAAGACATCTATGGCTACACCTTC
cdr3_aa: CASSPKDIYGYTF

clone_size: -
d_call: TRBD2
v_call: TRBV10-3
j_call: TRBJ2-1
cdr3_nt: TGTGCCATCAGTTTACTAGCGGGAGGAAACAATGAGCAGTTCTTC
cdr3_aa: CAISLLAGGNNEQFF

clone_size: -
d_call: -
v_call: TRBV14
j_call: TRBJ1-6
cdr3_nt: TGTGCCAGCAGCCAAAGTGAACGGAGATCACCCCTCCACTTT
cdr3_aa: CASSQSERRSPLHF

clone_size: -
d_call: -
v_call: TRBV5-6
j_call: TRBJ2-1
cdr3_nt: TGTGCCAGCAGCTTGTTAGCGGAGCGTTACAATGAGCAGTTCTTC
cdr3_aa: CASSLLAERYNEQFF

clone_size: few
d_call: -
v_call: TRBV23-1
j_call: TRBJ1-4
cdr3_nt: TGCGCCAGCAGTCAAGGCGGGCTTAGAAATGAAAAACTGTTTTTT
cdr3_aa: CASSQGGLRNEKLFF

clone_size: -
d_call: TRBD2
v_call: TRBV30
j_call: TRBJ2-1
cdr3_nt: TGTGCCTGGAGTGCCCGACTAGCGGGGAGCTCCTACAATGAGCAGTTCTTC
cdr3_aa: CAWSARLAGSSYNEQFF

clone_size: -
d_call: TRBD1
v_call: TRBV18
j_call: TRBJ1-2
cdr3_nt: TGTGCCAGCTCAGCGGACAGGATCTATGGCTACACCTTC
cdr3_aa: CASSADRIYGYTF

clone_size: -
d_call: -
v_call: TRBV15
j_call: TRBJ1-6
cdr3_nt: TGTGCCACCAGCGGTACAGGAGACTATAATTCACCCCTCCACTTT
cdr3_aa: CATSGTGDYNSPLHF

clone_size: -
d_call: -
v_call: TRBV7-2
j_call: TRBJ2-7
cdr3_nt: TGTGCCAGCAGCTTAGGGGCAACTTACTACGAGCAGTACTTC
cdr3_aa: CASSLGATYYEQYF

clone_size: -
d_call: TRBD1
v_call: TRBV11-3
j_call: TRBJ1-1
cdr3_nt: TGTGCCAGCAGCTTAGGACAGGGGGCGAATACTGAAGCTTTCTTT
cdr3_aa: CASSLGQGANTEAFF

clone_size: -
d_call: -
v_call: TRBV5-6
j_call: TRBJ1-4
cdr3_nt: TGTGCCAGCAGCTTGGGCGGGGGTGTCTCAACTAATGAAAAACTGTTTTTT
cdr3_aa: CASSLGGGVSTNEKLFF